A selection of T cell receptor beta chains follows, all from one sample in a study of cytomegalovirus exposure and HLA in healthy donors. Only in-frame clones appear in the TCRdb table, and some are missing; sequencing was by immunoSEQ multiplex PCR. The data contain about 130,000 clones, around four fifths of them singletons. Material: PBMCs. These receptors came from a man younger than 45 in good health. Both conserved end residues are part of each CDR3. A D gene is named only where the DNA matches it firmly. A clone size is listed for some rows: how often the clone was seen (once, few, many), or a class if it is expanded.

abundance,j_gene,d_gene,v_gene,CDR3nt,CDR3aa
NA,TRBJ2-1,TRBD2,TRBV2,TGTGCCAGCAGCGAGGGGGGACTAGCGGCTGTCTCCTACAATGAGCAGTTCTTC,CASSEGGLAAVSYNEQFF
NA,TRBJ2-5,NA,TRBV6-5,TGTGCCAGCCGGGGTATCCAAGAGACCCAGTACTTC,CASRGIQETQYF
NA,TRBJ2-7,NA,TRBV21-1,TGTGCCAGCAGCAAAACGGGACAGCCCTACGAGCAGTACTTC,CASSKTGQPYEQYF
NA,TRBJ2-2,TRBD1,TRBV5-1,TGCGCCAGCGGGAGAGACAGGGGAGGGAACACCGGGGAGCTGTTTTTT,CASGRDRGGNTGELFF
NA,TRBJ2-7,TRBD2,TRBV7-9,TGTGCCAGCAGCTCCGGGACTAGCAGCTACGAGCAGTACTTC,CASSSGTSSYEQYF
NA,TRBJ1-1,TRBD1,TRBV19,TGTGCCAGTAAGGGACAGGGTGGCGTCCGGAACACTGAAGCTTTCTTT,CASKGQGGVRNTEAFF
NA,TRBJ2-7,TRBD2,TRBV27,TGTGCCAGCAGTTGGGACGGGAGGAGTGACGAGCAGTACTTC,CASSWDGRSDEQYF
NA,TRBJ2-3,TRBD2,TRBV5-4,TGTGCCAGCAGCTTGAATAGCGGGACTGGCACAGATACGCAGTATTTT,CASSLNSGTGTDTQYF
few,TRBJ2-7,NA,TRBV4-1,TGCGCCAGCAACCCCTCCGTCGGCGGCTCACTTTACGAGCAGTACTTC,CASNPSVGGSLYEQYF
NA,TRBJ1-5,TRBD1,TRBV7-9,TGTGCCAGCAGCCCAGGGGGCCCCCAGCCCCAGCATTTT,CASSPGGPQPQHF
NA,TRBJ2-1,TRBD2,TRBV2,TGTGCCAGCAGTGAGACTAGCGGGGCTAATGAGCAGTTCTTC,CASSETSGANEQFF
NA,TRBJ1-5,NA,TRBV7-9,TGTGCCAGCAGCTATTCAGGGAATCAGCCCCAGCATTTT,CASSYSGNQPQHF
NA,TRBJ1-1,NA,TRBV9,TGTGCCAGCACCACCTCCGGCGGGTTCACTGAAGCTTTCTTT,CASTTSGGFTEAFF
NA,TRBJ2-7,TRBD1,TRBV9,TGTGCCAGCAGCCAAGGGGGCCACGAGCAGTACTTC,CASSQGGHEQYF
NA,TRBJ2-7,TRBD1,TRBV27,TGTGCCAGCAGTTTGGGAGAATGGACAGGGGGCTACGAGCAGTACTTC,CASSLGEWTGGYEQYF
NA,TRBJ2-5,NA,TRBV7-2,TGTGCCAGCAGCTTAGGCCCCCCGCAGGGTATAGGGCAAGAGACCCAGTACTTC,CASSLGPPQGIGQETQYF
NA,TRBJ2-7,NA,TRBV28,TGTGCCAGCAGTCCCTCGCGGGTGGACCCTAGGAGCATTCCCTACGAGCAGTACTTC,CASSPSRVDPRSIPYEQYF
NA,TRBJ1-5,NA,TRBV5-1,TGCGCCAGCAGCTTGTCCGGGTATGGCAATCAGCCCCAGCATTTT,CASSLSGYGNQPQHF
NA,TRBJ2-3,TRBD2,TRBV4-3,TGCGCCAGCAGCCCACGCTATACTAGCGGGAGTTCAGATACGCAGTATTTT,CASSPRYTSGSSDTQYF
NA,TRBJ2-4,TRBD1,TRBV7-9,TGTGCCAGCAGCTTAGCGGTCGGGACAGGGGTATATTACATTCAGTACTTC,CASSLAVGTGVYYIQYF
few,TRBJ2-1,NA,TRBV7-7,TGTGCTAGCAGCTTAGACGGGAACAATGAGCAGTTCTTC,CASSLDGNNEQFF
NA,TRBJ2-6,TRBD1,TRBV2,TGTGCCAGCACTCCACTTCCCACAGGGGCGACCTCTGGGGCCAACGTCCTGACTTTC,CASTPLPTGATSGANVLTF
NA,TRBJ2-7,TRBD1,TRBV23-1,TGCGCCAGCAGTCAATCTCAGCGGGACAGGGGGTTCTACGAGCAGTACTTC,CASSQSQRDRGFYEQYF
NA,TRBJ2-1,TRBD2,TRBV6-5,TGTGCCAGCAGTTACTACCGGGAGGCTGGCGATGAGCAGTTCTTC,CASSYYREAGDEQFF
NA,TRBJ1-1,NA,TRBV5-1,TGCGCCAGCAGCCAAGGACGGGGAGGCACTGAAGCTTTCTTT,CASSQGRGGTEAFF
NA,TRBJ2-7,TRBD1,TRBV19,TGTGCCAGTAGTACCTCGGCCGGGACAGGGAGAAGCGTCCCCTACGAGCAGTACTTC,CASSTSAGTGRSVPYEQYF
NA,TRBJ2-5,TRBD2,TRBV7-2,TGTGCCAGCAGCTCCCCCGCGGGACTAGCGGGAGGAGAGACCCAGTACTTC,CASSSPAGLAGGETQYF
NA,TRBJ2-5,NA,TRBV5-1,TGCGCCAGCAGCCCCCAGGTGGGGGGAGAGACCCAGTACTTC,CASSPQVGGETQYF
NA,TRBJ2-2,TRBD2,TRBV6-1,TGTGCCAGCAGTGATCCCGGGAGGGTTCCCGGGGAGCTGTTTTTT,CASSDPGRVPGELFF
NA,TRBJ2-2,TRBD1,TRBV27,TGTGCCAGCAGTTTGAGACAGGGCGATGGCGGGGAGCTGTTTTTT,CASSLRQGDGGELFF
NA,TRBJ2-3,TRBD2,TRBV5-1,TGCGCCAGCACCATAGCGGGAGGGCCTGTAGATACGCAGTATTTT,CASTIAGGPVDTQYF
NA,TRBJ2-3,NA,TRBV28,TGTGCCAGCAGTGCCCTCAGGGGCCTCACAGATACGCAGTATTTT,CASSALRGLTDTQYF
NA,TRBJ2-4,TRBD1,TRBV2,TGTGCCAGCCTTAAACAGGGGTTAGCCAAAAACATTCAGTACTTC,CASLKQGLAKNIQYF
few,TRBJ2-3,NA,TRBV7-9,TGTGCCAGCAGCTGGGGAACCGGGACAACTAGCACAGATACGCAGTATTTT,CASSWGTGTTSTDTQYF
NA,TRBJ2-3,NA,TRBV4-1,TGCGCCAGCAGCCAACAAGGCTCGGGGACTAGCACAGATACGCAGTATTTT,CASSQQGSGTSTDTQYF
NA,TRBJ2-3,NA,TRBV11-3,TGTGCCAGCAGCTTAGAACTCCACCAGTATTTT,CASSLELHQYF
NA,TRBJ2-7,NA,TRBV25-1,TGTGCCAGCAGTGAACGTAGGAGTAACCACGAGCAGTACTTC,CASSERRSNHEQYF
NA,TRBJ2-7,NA,TRBV18,TGTGCCAGCTCACCCGTTGAGGGAGCGGACTACGAGCAGTACTTC,CASSPVEGADYEQYF
NA,TRBJ2-1,TRBD1,TRBV27,TGTGCCAGCAGTTTCCCGACAGGGGGACAGTTCTTC,CASSFPTGGQFF
NA,TRBJ1-1,TRBD1,TRBV7-9,TGTTCCAGCAGCTCCCCCCCAGGGGGAAACACTGAAGCTTTCTTT,CSSSSPPGGNTEAFF
few,TRBJ1-4,NA,TRBV18,TGTGCCAGCTCACCCCGAGGGGGGGGCCTGGAACTGTTTTTT,CASSPRGGGLELFF
NA,TRBJ2-7,TRBD1,TRBV9,TGTGCCAGCAGCGCGACAGGGTCGGGCTACGAGCAGTACTTC,CASSATGSGYEQYF
NA,TRBJ2-5,NA,TRBV28,TGTGCCAGCAGTTTGCACGGCCTAGGGACCCAGTACTTC,CASSLHGLGTQYF
few,TRBJ2-1,TRBD2,TRBV6-5,TGTGCCAGCAGTGACTCTGCGGGGGGCGGGAGTGAGCAGTTCTTC,CASSDSAGGGSEQFF
NA,TRBJ1-2,TRBD1,TRBV30,TGTGCCTGGAACGCACAGGGGGCGGGCGGCTACACCTTC,CAWNAQGAGGYTF
NA,TRBJ1-1,NA,TRBV6-1,TGTGCCAGCAGTGAAGTCTGGGAGGGGACGAACACTGAAGCTTTCTTT,CASSEVWEGTNTEAFF
NA,TRBJ2-3,NA,TRBV28,TGTGCCAGCAGTGAAATCTCCCCAGGCACAGATACGCAGTATTTT,CASSEISPGTDTQYF
NA,TRBJ1-5,NA,TRBV30,TGTGCCTGGAGCCTAGGGGCAGGGCATCAGCCCCAGCATTTT,CAWSLGAGHQPQHF
NA,TRBJ2-1,TRBD2,TRBV7-3,TGTGCCAGCAGCCGCGCGGGGACTAGCGTCAATGAGCAGTTCTTC,CASSRAGTSVNEQFF
once,TRBJ2-7,NA,TRBV7-8,TGTGCCAGCAGCCGCAATCCACAGGGTGGCGAGCAGTACTTC,CASSRNPQGGEQYF
NA,TRBJ1-2,NA,TRBV4-1,TGCGCCAGCAGCCAAGCTACCGGGACACTTTATGGCTACACCTTC,CASSQATGTLYGYTF
NA,TRBJ2-2,NA,TRBV7-2,TGTGCCAGCAGCTTACTCGTGAACACCGGGGAGCTGTTTTTT,CASSLLVNTGELFF